A single sample gave rise to the 28 T cell receptor beta chains below, sequenced in a study of blood T cell repertoires in COVID-19. Produced via immunoSEQ multiplex PCR; TCRdb's table is partial and in-frame only. The table shows fewer than 350,000 clones, with 75% to 90% occurring only once. Sequencing was done on a sample of PBMCs or T cells enriched from blood (not recorded which). The receptors were sampled from a middle-aged woman who had recovered from COVID-19.

The genes are TRBV15 and TRBJ2-7; tentatively, D is TRBD1 (5 bases). Germline V lookup: CDR1 LNHNV, CDR2 YYDKDF (reference sequence). This CDR3 region has 15 residues. V lost 0 bases, J lost 2 bases, and 11 bases lay in between. The CDR3 reads CATSRDLGATYEQYF. CDR3 nucleotide sequence: TGTGCCACCAGCAGAGATCTAGGGGCAACCTACGAGCAGTACTTC.

The chain uses TRBV9 and TRBJ1-2; possibly TRBD1 for D (6 bases). Deletions cut 0 bases from V and 4 bases from J, with 10 bases between. Germline V gives CDR1 SGDLS, CDR2 YYNGEE. The CDR3 contains 14 residues. CDR3 nucleotide sequence: TGTGCCAGCAGCGTAGGGGGGCTCACCTATGGCTACACCTTC. The encoded protein is CASSVGGLTYGYTF.

V usage is TRBV27 and J usage is TRBJ2-5; 7 bases line up with TRBD1. The CDR3 runs 16 residues. V shed 6 bases and J 0 bases; nucleotides not matched to a gene: 10. CDR1 and CDR2 from the germline V gene are MNHEY and SMNVEV (reference sequence). This CDR3 is CASRNRQGWDQETQYF. The CDR3 DNA is TGTGCCAGCAGAAACAGACAGGGTTGGGACCAAGAGACCCAGTACTTC.

V and J are TRBV19 and TRBJ2-1, with 11 bases that match TRBD2. The CDR3 is 17 amino acids. Germline values: CDR1 LNHDA, CDR2 SQIVND (reference sequence). V was pared by 1 base and J by 4 bases, with 6 bases of the junction left unmatched. CDR3 residues: CASSIGLAGRGYNEQFF. The CDR3 nucleotides are TGTGCCAGTAGTATAGGACTAGCGGGAAGGGGTTACAATGAGCAGTTCTTC.

The chain employs TRBV29-1 and TRBJ1-2; unclear D gene. Trimming took 5 bases from V and 4 from J, leaving 11 bases between them. The length of the CDR3 is 12 residues. Per the germline V gene, CDR1 is SQVTM and CDR2 is ANQGSEA. CDR3 residues: CSVYRAVYGYTF. The CDR3 DNA reads TGCAGCGTTTATAGAGCTGTCTATGGCTACACCTTC. Based on the CDR3 plus reference TRBV29-1 and TRBJ1-2, the full variable domain is SAVISQKPSRDICQRGTSLTIQCQVDSQVTMMFWYRQQPGQSLTLIATANQGSEATYESGFVIDKFPISRPNLTFSTLTVSNMSPEDSSIYLCSVYRAVYGYTFGSGTRLTVV.

V gene TRBV2 combines with J gene TRBJ1-5; 7 bases agree with TRBD1. There are 17 residues in the CDR3. V dropped 1 base and J dropped 0; count of bases not matched to a gene: 6. Germline V gene lookup returns CDR1 SNHLY and CDR2 FYNNEI. CDR3 amino acids: CASSEVGTAYSNQPQHF. For the CDR3, the DNA is TGTGCCAGCAGTGAAGTGGGGACAGCCTATAGCAATCAGCCCCAGCATTTT.

The CDR3 loop is CASSVGSNEQFF. As DNA, the CDR3 is TGTGCCAGCAGTGTCGGGAGCAATGAGCAGTTCTTC. This rearrangement joins TRBV12-3 or TRBV12-4 to TRBJ2-1, with D tentatively TRBD2 (6 bases). Trimming removed 5 bases from V and 6 bases from J, with 8 bases in between. The CDR3 consists of 12 residues.

The V gene is TRBV5-4, the J gene TRBJ2-5; 8 bases fit TRBD2. The J segment lost 4 bases and the V segment lost 0 bases, leaving 5 bases of the junction unmatched. Germline lookup yields CDR1 SGHNT and CDR2 YYREEE (reference sequence). The CDR3 extends over 15 amino acids. This CDR3 is CASSLDPGGGETQYF. As DNA, the CDR3 is TGTGCCAGCAGCTTGGATCCCGGGGGGGGAGAGACCCAGTACTTC.

The chain combines TRBV15 with TRBJ1-2; 10 bases map to TRBD1. V was pared by 0 bases and J by 7 bases, with 2 bases of the junction left unmatched. CDR3 length: 14 residues. Germline CDR1 is LNHNV and CDR2 is YYDKDF (reference sequence). CDR3 nucleotide sequence: TGTGCCACCAGCAGAGATGACAGGGGGCTTGGCTACACCTTC. Amino acid sequence: CATSRDDRGLGYTF. The variable domain in full, with the rest retrieved from reference TRBV15 and TRBJ1-2, is DAMVIQNPRYQVTQFGKPVTLSCSQTLNHNVMYWYQQKSSQAPKLLFHYYDKDFNNEADTPDNFQSRRPNTSFCFLDIRSPGLGDTAMYLCATSRDDRGLGYTFGSGTRLTVV.

The rearrangement joins TRBV4-2 to TRBJ1-3; 7 positions agree with TRBD1. CDR3 length: 20 residues. V trimming: 1 base; J trimming: 0 bases; junction bases outside the gene matches: 15. Germline CDR1 and CDR2: LGHNA and YNFKEQ. CDR3 in DNA: TGTGCCAGCAGCCAAGGGTTAGGGTCAACAGGGGCAAGCTCTGGAAACACCATATATTTT. Its protein product is CASSQGLGSTGASSGNTIYF.

J is TRBJ2-3 and V is TRBV5-1; 15 nucleotides line up with TRBD2. The CDR3 sequence is 16 residues long. Germline CDR1 reads SGHRS; CDR2 reads YFSETQ. Trimming at V came to 4 bases and at J to 6 bases, leaving 6 bases not matched to a gene. CDR3 coding DNA: TGCGCCAGCAGCCCTGGACTAGCGGGGGGGATGGATACGCAGTATTTT. Protein product: CASSPGLAGGMDTQYF.

The genes are TRBV11-2 and TRBJ1-2; D may be TRBD1 (6 bases). V lost 1 base to trimming and J lost 3 bases, with 12 bases between them. CDR1 is SGHAT and CDR2 is FQNNGV in the germline V gene. CDR3 length: 15 amino acids. The CDR3 bases are TGTGCCAGCAGCTTAGCGGGTAGGGGGTACTATGGCTACACCTTC. As protein: CASSLAGRGYYGYTF.

The genes are TRBV5-1 and TRBJ2-7; the match to TRBD1 covers 7 bases. The CDR3 spans 14 residues. The V gene's germline CDR1 is SGHRS and CDR2 YFSETQ. The J segment lost 6 bases and the V segment lost 4 bases, leaving 10 bases of the junction unmatched. The CDR3 DNA reads TGCGCCAGCAGCCCCGACAGGGTGGCTATCGAGCAGTACTTC. Amino acids: CASSPDRVAIEQYF.

The rearrangement uses TRBV7-2 and TRBJ1-3; no clear D gene. Trimming removed 3 bases from V and 4 bases from J, with 13 bases in between. Germline V lookup: CDR1 SGHTA, CDR2 FQGNSA. The CDR3 spans 15 residues. In nucleotides, the CDR3 is TGTGCCAGCAGCTTTCCCCAGGCGAGAGGAAACACCATATATTTT. Translating it yields CASSFPQARGNTIYF.

The gene calls are TRBV5-1 and TRBJ1-1, with 9 bases aligning to TRBD1. Looked up from germline, CDR1 is SGHRS and CDR2 is YFSETQ. V lost 0 bases, J lost 0 bases, and 18 bases stayed unmatched. This CDR3 is built from 21 residues. The CDR3 DNA reads as TGCGCCAGCAGCTTGGGCTTTTTTGATAATTCCGGGACAGGGTTGAACACTGAAGCTTTCTTT. It translates to CASSLGFFDNSGTGLNTEAFF.

The chain combines TRBV4-1 with TRBJ2-2; 9 positions agree with TRBD1. The length of the CDR3 is 20 residues. Germline CDR1 is MGHRA and CDR2 is YSYEKL. With V trimmed by 1 base and J by 0 bases, 12 bases remained unmatched. The CDR3, as DNA: TGCGCCAGCAGCCAAGTCCCCGGGACAGGGATCTTTTCGAACACCGGGGAGCTGTTTTTT. Its protein is CASSQVPGTGIFSNTGELFF.

The V gene is TRBV5-4, the J gene TRBJ2-3; tentative D call: TRBD2 (6 bases). Germline CDR1 reads SGHNT; CDR2 reads YYREEE (reference sequence). Trimming pared 0 bases from V and 1 base from J, leaving 21 bases between. This CDR3 has 19 amino acids. CDR3 amino acids: CASSLGPKGSGRGTDTQYF. As DNA, the CDR3 is TGTGCCAGCAGCTTGGGGCCCAAGGGCAGCGGGCGAGGCACAGATACGCAGTATTTT.

J is TRBJ2-2 and V is TRBV12-3 or TRBV12-4; D gene uncertain. This CDR3 contains 12 residues. The ends were cut back, 6 bases at V and 3 bases at J, with 5 bases in the middle. In DNA, the CDR3 is TGTGCCAGCAGATATTACACCGGGGAGCTGTTTTTT. Translation: CASRYYTGELFF.

The chain uses TRBV5-5 and TRBJ2-1; tentatively, D is TRBD1 (7 bases). V was shortened by 0 bases and J by 15 bases, with 16 bases between the two germline ends. This CDR3 region has 13 residues. Germline V CDR1 and CDR2: SGHKS, YYEKEE (reference sequence). CDR3 bases: TGTGCCAGCAGCTTGGAGGGGGCCGGGGGTAGGTTCTTC. Amino acid sequence: CASSLEGAGGRFF.

The rearrangement uses TRBV5-1 and TRBJ2-3; the D gene is possibly TRBD2 (5 bases). Germline lookup yields CDR1 SGHRS and CDR2 YFSETQ. This CDR3 is built from 12 residues. The ends were cut back, 5 bases at V and 4 bases at J, with 8 bases in the middle. This CDR3 reads CASSWGADTQYF. As DNA, the CDR3 is TGCGCCAGCAGTTGGGGAGCAGATACGCAGTATTTT.

J is TRBJ1-1 and V is TRBV6-2 or TRBV6-3, with D uncertain. The V gene lost 3 bases and the J gene lost 1 base, with 9 bases spanning the gap. Germline-derived CDR1 and CDR2 are MNHEY and SVGEGT. The CDR3 spans 14 residues. The CDR3 region has the DNA TGTGCCAGCAGTTATCAGACTGCGAACACTGAAGCTTTCTTT. Translating gives CASSYQTANTEAFF.

This chain uses TRBV7-3 with TRBJ2-7, with 11 nucleotides matching TRBD1. V lost 5 bases and J lost 6; bases outside the gene matches: 3. The CDR3 length is 13 residues. CDR1 is SGHTA and CDR2 is FQGTGA in the germline V gene. Here the CDR3 DNA reads TGTGCCAGCAGCCGGGGGACAGGGGGCGAGCAGTACTTC. As protein: CASSRGTGGEQYF.

The chain employs TRBV9 and TRBJ2-1, with D possibly being TRBD2 (5 bases). CDR3 length: 13 residues. Per germline, CDR1 SGDLS and CDR2 YYNGEE. V was shortened by 1 base and J by 6 bases, with 8 bases between the two germline ends. CDR3 loop: CASSVRGSNEQFF. The CDR3 DNA sequence: TGTGCCAGCAGCGTAAGAGGGAGCAATGAGCAGTTCTTC.

The gene calls are TRBV9 and TRBJ1-3, with TRBD1 as a possible D gene (5 bases). Germline CDR1 SGDLS, CDR2 YYNGEE. V was shortened by 0 bases and J by 2 bases, with 6 bases between the two germline ends. There are 14 residues in the CDR3. This CDR3 is CASSVGGAGNTIYF. For the CDR3, the DNA is TGTGCCAGCAGCGTAGGGGGGGCTGGAAACACCATATATTTT. Complete variable domain (other parts from reference TRBV9 and TRBJ1-3): DSGVTQTPKHLITATGQRVTLRCSPRSGDLSVYWYQQSLDQGLQFLIQYYNGEERAKGNILERFSAQQFPDLHSELNLSSLELGDSALYFCASSVGGAGNTIYFGEGSWLTVV.

This clone was seen a single time. The chain employs TRBV5-4 and TRBJ2-5, with D hard to call. The CDR3 sequence is 14 residues long. CDR1 and CDR2 from the germline V gene are SGHNT and YYREEE (reference sequence). Trimming cost V 0 bases and J 0 bases, with 6 bases left between them. CDR3 nucleotide sequence: TGTGCCAGCAGCTTGGGGCATAACCAAGAGACCCAGTACTTC. It specifies CASSLGHNQETQYF.

The rearrangement links TRBV11-2 to TRBJ2-7; TRBD2 agrees at 7 bases. This CDR3 has 14 amino acids. Germline V gene data show CDR1 as SGHAT and CDR2 as FQNNGV. V was pared by 1 base and J by 2 bases, with 2 bases of the junction left unmatched. The CDR3 coding sequence is TGTGCCAGCAGCTTAGTGGGGGGGGCCTACGAGCAGTACTTC. Translated: CASSLVGGAYEQYF.

This chain connects TRBV9 to TRBJ2-1, with 13 bases aligning to TRBD2. Germline assignment: CDR1 SGDLS and CDR2 YYNGEE. The CDR3 contains 14 residues. With 6 bases clipped from V and 9 bases from J, the junction kept 6 bases outside the gene matches. Here the CDR3 DNA reads TGTGCCAGCACCCGGACTAGCGGGAGCAGTGAGCAGTTCTTC. Translating it yields CASTRTSGSSEQFF.

This clone was counted once. The chain recombines TRBV7-8 with TRBJ2-3; D remains ambiguous. The CDR3 is 13 residues long. CDR1 and CDR2 from the germline V gene are SGHVS and FQNEAQ. V lost 5 bases to trimming and J lost 3 bases, with 9 bases between them. The CDR3 sequence: CASSKDWTDTQYF. The CDR3, as DNA: TGTGCCAGCAGCAAAGACTGGACAGATACGCAGTATTTT.